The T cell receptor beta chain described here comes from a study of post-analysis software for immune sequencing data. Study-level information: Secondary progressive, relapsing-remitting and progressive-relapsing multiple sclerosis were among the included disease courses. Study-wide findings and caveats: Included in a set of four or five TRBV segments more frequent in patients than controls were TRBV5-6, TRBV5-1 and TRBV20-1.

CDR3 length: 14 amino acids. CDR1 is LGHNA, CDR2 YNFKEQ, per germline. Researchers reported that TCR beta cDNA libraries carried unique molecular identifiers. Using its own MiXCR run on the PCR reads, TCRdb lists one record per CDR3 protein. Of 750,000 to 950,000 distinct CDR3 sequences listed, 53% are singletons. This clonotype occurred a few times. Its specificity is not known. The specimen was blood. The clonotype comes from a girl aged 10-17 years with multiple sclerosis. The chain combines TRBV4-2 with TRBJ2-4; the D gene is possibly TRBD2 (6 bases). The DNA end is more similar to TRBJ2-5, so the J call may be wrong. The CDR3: CASSFWTTQETQYF. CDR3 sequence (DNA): TGTGCCAGCAGCTTTTGGACTACCCAAGAGACCCAGTACTTC.